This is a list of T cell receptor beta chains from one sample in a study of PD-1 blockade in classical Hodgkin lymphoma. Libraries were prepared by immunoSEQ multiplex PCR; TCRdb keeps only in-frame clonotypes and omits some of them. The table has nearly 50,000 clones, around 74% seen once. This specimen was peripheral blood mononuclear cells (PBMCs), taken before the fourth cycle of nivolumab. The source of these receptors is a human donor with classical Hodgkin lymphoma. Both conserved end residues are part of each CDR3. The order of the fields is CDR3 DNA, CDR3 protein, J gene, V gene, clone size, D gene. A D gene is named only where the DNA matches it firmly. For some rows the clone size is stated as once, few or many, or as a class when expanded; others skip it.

CDR3 DNA: TGTGCCAGCAGCGTCCGGGCCTTCTATGGCTACACCTTC
CDR3 protein: CASSVRAFYGYTF
J gene: TRBJ1-2
V gene: TRBV7-8
clone size: once
D gene: .

CDR3 DNA: TGTGCCAGTAGTAACAGGGTCCATGAGCAGTTCTTC
CDR3 protein: CASSNRVHEQFF
J gene: TRBJ2-1
V gene: TRBV19
clone size: .
D gene: .

CDR3 DNA: TGTGCCAGCAGTTTAACGGGCCGGGGGTCATACTATGGCTACACCTTC
CDR3 protein: CASSLTGRGSYYGYTF
J gene: TRBJ1-2
V gene: TRBV28
clone size: few
D gene: .

CDR3 DNA: TGTGCCAGCAGCTTAGTCGGGAGCTCCTACGAGCAGTACTTC
CDR3 protein: CASSLVGSSYEQYF
J gene: TRBJ2-7
V gene: TRBV11-3
clone size: few
D gene: .

CDR3 DNA: TGTGCCAGCAGCCTAACTACGGACGGGTTAAATGAGCAGTTCTTC
CDR3 protein: CASSLTTDGLNEQFF
J gene: TRBJ2-1
V gene: TRBV16
clone size: .
D gene: .

CDR3 DNA: TGTGCCAGCAGCTTGGGCCTAGTCCCCAATGAGCAGTTCTTC
CDR3 protein: CASSLGLVPNEQFF
J gene: TRBJ2-1
V gene: TRBV7-2
clone size: .
D gene: .

CDR3 DNA: TGTGCCACCAGCAGAGATATCTTGAGCTCCTACAATGAGCAGTTCTTC
CDR3 protein: CATSRDILSSYNEQFF
J gene: TRBJ2-1
V gene: TRBV15
clone size: .
D gene: .

CDR3 DNA: TGTGCCAGCACCGTTCTAGCCTCGCAGGGGTCGGACTATGGCTACACCTTC
CDR3 protein: CASTVLASQGSDYGYTF
J gene: TRBJ1-2
V gene: TRBV28
clone size: .
D gene: .

CDR3 DNA: TGTGCCATCAGTGAGGGTCGTACCAATCAGCCCCAGCATTTT
CDR3 protein: CAISEGRTNQPQHF
J gene: TRBJ1-5
V gene: TRBV10-3
clone size: .
D gene: .

CDR3 DNA: TGTGCCAGCAGCGTAGCGATGGACGGCACCTACGAGCAGTACTTC
CDR3 protein: CASSVAMDGTYEQYF
J gene: TRBJ2-7
V gene: TRBV9
clone size: .
D gene: .

CDR3 DNA: TGCGCCAGCAGCTTGGCCGAGGCCAACTATGGCTACACCTTC
CDR3 protein: CASSLAEANYGYTF
J gene: TRBJ1-2
V gene: TRBV5-1
clone size: .
D gene: .

CDR3 DNA: TGTGCCAGCAGCCCACCCCTAGGGGGGTCGGGAGAGACCCAGTACTTC
CDR3 protein: CASSPPLGGSGETQYF
J gene: TRBJ2-5
V gene: TRBV7-8
clone size: .
D gene: .

CDR3 DNA: TGTGCCAGCAGTTTGCGGAATGGCAATCAGCCCCAGCATTTT
CDR3 protein: CASSLRNGNQPQHF
J gene: TRBJ1-5
V gene: TRBV6-5
clone size: .
D gene: .

CDR3 DNA: TGTGCCTGGAGTGCGGTTCCGAACACTGAAGCTTTCTTT
CDR3 protein: CAWSAVPNTEAFF
J gene: TRBJ1-1
V gene: TRBV30
clone size: .
D gene: .

CDR3 DNA: TGTGCCAGCAGCTTAAGAACTGAAGCTTTCTTT
CDR3 protein: CASSLRTEAFF
J gene: TRBJ1-1
V gene: TRBV7-6
clone size: .
D gene: .

CDR3 DNA: TGTGCCAGCAGTACCACAGGGATAGGCGAGCAGTACTTC
CDR3 protein: CASSTTGIGEQYF
J gene: TRBJ2-7
V gene: TRBV6-5
clone size: .
D gene: .

CDR3 DNA: TGCGCCAGCACGCCCAAACAAGAAGCGGGAGAAGACTACGAGCAGTACTTC
CDR3 protein: CASTPKQEAGEDYEQYF
J gene: TRBJ2-7
V gene: TRBV5-1
clone size: .
D gene: TRBD2

CDR3 DNA: TGCGCCAGCAGCTTGGACAGCACCAGTAGGGAGCAGTACTTC
CDR3 protein: CASSLDSTSREQYF
J gene: TRBJ2-7
V gene: TRBV10-1
clone size: .
D gene: .

CDR3 DNA: TGCGCCAGCAGCGGAGGGACTATCCCGTCCGGGGAGCTGTTTTTT
CDR3 protein: CASSGGTIPSGELFF
J gene: TRBJ2-2
V gene: TRBV5-1
clone size: .
D gene: TRBD2

CDR3 DNA: TGTGCCAGCAGTTACAGGGCCAGGAGTAATGAAAAACTGTTTTTT
CDR3 protein: CASSYRARSNEKLFF
J gene: TRBJ1-4
V gene: TRBV6-5
clone size: .
D gene: .

CDR3 DNA: TGTGCCAGCAGTTTTGCGGCTAGCACAGATACGCAGTATTTT
CDR3 protein: CASSFAASTDTQYF
J gene: TRBJ2-3
V gene: TRBV27
clone size: .
D gene: .

CDR3 DNA: TGCGCCAGCACCCTGAGCGGGGTTCAAGAGACCCAGTACTTC
CDR3 protein: CASTLSGVQETQYF
J gene: TRBJ2-5
V gene: TRBV5-1
clone size: .
D gene: TRBD2

CDR3 DNA: TGTGCCAGCAGCCGGGATTGGGCTCTCGGGGAGCAGTTCTTC
CDR3 protein: CASSRDWALGEQFF
J gene: TRBJ2-1
V gene: TRBV7-6
clone size: .
D gene: .

CDR3 DNA: TGCAGCGTTGAAGTCTTGGGGACCAACTCCTACGAGCAGTACTTC
CDR3 protein: CSVEVLGTNSYEQYF
J gene: TRBJ2-7
V gene: TRBV29-1
clone size: few
D gene: .

CDR3 DNA: TGTGCCAGCAGTCCCGGGGGAGGCAATCAGCCCCAGCATTTT
CDR3 protein: CASSPGGGNQPQHF
J gene: TRBJ1-5
V gene: TRBV28
clone size: .
D gene: .

CDR3 DNA: TGTGCCAGCAGCGGCTTTAGGGGGGCAGATACGCAGTATTTT
CDR3 protein: CASSGFRGADTQYF
J gene: TRBJ2-3
V gene: TRBV28
clone size: .
D gene: .

CDR3 DNA: TGTGCCAGCAGTTTATGGGGACAGGCCCGAGGGGGCTACACCTTC
CDR3 protein: CASSLWGQARGGYTF
J gene: TRBJ1-2
V gene: TRBV28
clone size: .
D gene: TRBD1

CDR3 DNA: TGCGCCAGCAGCTTGGGGACAGACCTCAGCTCCTACAATGAGCAGTTCTTC
CDR3 protein: CASSLGTDLSSYNEQFF
J gene: TRBJ2-1
V gene: TRBV5-1
clone size: .
D gene: .

CDR3 DNA: TGCGCCAGCAGCCCGCTCCGAGGGAAGCCCCTCTACAATGAGCAGTTCTTC
CDR3 protein: CASSPLRGKPLYNEQFF
J gene: TRBJ2-1
V gene: TRBV4-1
clone size: .
D gene: .

CDR3 DNA: TGTGCCAGCAGTTTATGGGGCTCGGGCCGCTCCGGGGAGCTGTTTTTT
CDR3 protein: CASSLWGSGRSGELFF
J gene: TRBJ2-2
V gene: TRBV27
clone size: .
D gene: .

CDR3 DNA: TGTGCCAGCAGTTTGTACACACGGGGGGAAAAACTGTTTTTT
CDR3 protein: CASSLYTRGEKLFF
J gene: TRBJ1-4
V gene: TRBV28
clone size: .
D gene: .

CDR3 DNA: TGTGCCAGCAGCTTATGGTCGGGGAGGAACACCGGGGAGCTGTTTTTT
CDR3 protein: CASSLWSGRNTGELFF
J gene: TRBJ2-2
V gene: TRBV7-8
clone size: once
D gene: .

CDR3 DNA: TGTGCCAGCAGCAGCCCTAGCGACTTCGAGAATGAGCAGTTCTTC
CDR3 protein: CASSSPSDFENEQFF
J gene: TRBJ2-1
V gene: TRBV2
clone size: .
D gene: .

CDR3 DNA: TGTGCCAGCAGCTTAGCGTTGAGTCATGGCTACACCTTC
CDR3 protein: CASSLALSHGYTF
J gene: TRBJ1-2
V gene: TRBV7-8
clone size: .
D gene: .

CDR3 DNA: TGCGCCAGCAGGGTGGGTTTCGATGAAAAACTGTTTTTT
CDR3 protein: CASRVGFDEKLFF
J gene: TRBJ1-4
V gene: TRBV5-1
clone size: .
D gene: .

CDR3 DNA: TGTGCCAGCTCACCGGGACAGGGAGGATTGAGTGGCTACACCTTC
CDR3 protein: CASSPGQGGLSGYTF
J gene: TRBJ1-2
V gene: TRBV18
clone size: few
D gene: TRBD1

CDR3 DNA: TGTGCCAGCAGCGACAGGGGGAAGTTGGGCGATACGCAGTATTTT
CDR3 protein: CASSDRGKLGDTQYF
J gene: TRBJ2-3
V gene: TRBV9
clone size: .
D gene: TRBD1

CDR3 DNA: TGTGCCAGCAGCGGGACTGGGGCTAGAAACACCATATATTTT
CDR3 protein: CASSGTGARNTIYF
J gene: TRBJ1-3
V gene: TRBV6-1
clone size: once
D gene: .

CDR3 DNA: TGTGCCATCAGTGAAGGGGGGGAAGCCTACGAGCAGTACTTC
CDR3 protein: CAISEGGEAYEQYF
J gene: TRBJ2-7
V gene: TRBV10-3
clone size: .
D gene: .

CDR3 DNA: TGTGCCAGTAGTATTTGGGATCCGACTGGCACAGATACGCAGTATTTT
CDR3 protein: CASSIWDPTGTDTQYF
J gene: TRBJ2-3
V gene: TRBV19
clone size: .
D gene: .

CDR3 DNA: TGTGCCAGCAGCTTGGGACTAGCGGGGCCGCCGACCGGGGAGCTGTTTTTT
CDR3 protein: CASSLGLAGPPTGELFF
J gene: TRBJ2-2
V gene: TRBV11-2
clone size: .
D gene: TRBD2

CDR3 DNA: TGTGCCAGCAGCTTAACCCGGGGCTCCTACAATGAGCAGTTCTTC
CDR3 protein: CASSLTRGSYNEQFF
J gene: TRBJ2-1
V gene: TRBV7-2
clone size: .
D gene: .

CDR3 DNA: TGTGCCAGCAGGCCGGGGACGGCCCCCGGGGAGCTGTTTTTT
CDR3 protein: CASRPGTAPGELFF
J gene: TRBJ2-2
V gene: TRBV6-5
clone size: many
D gene: .